The text below deals with one TCR beta chain. Its matching antigen is unknown. This record comes from a study of identical twins. The V and J ends lost 3 bases and 1 base respectively, with 10 bases between them. Germline lookup yields CDR1 SGHAT and CDR2 FQNNGV. This CDR3 spans 14 amino acids. TCRdb processed the 5' RACE reads anew with MiXCR; each CDR3 protein has one entry. The sample records some 760,000 distinct CDR3 sequences, roughly 18% being singletons. Study results and limitations: Cross-sectional statistical analysis was relied on for the conclusions, without the same donors being followed.

These data were also filed under a second study, of T cells expressing NK-cell markers.

What was sequenced was PBMCs. The chain combines TRBV11-2 with TRBJ2-7; no definite D call. This receptor was identified in a young woman in good health. CDR3 sequence reads: CASSLDVRSYEQYF. The DNA of the CDR3 is TGTGCCAGCAGCTTGGACGTGAGATCCTACGAGCAGTACTTC.